This T cell receptor beta chain originates from a study of radiation and T cells in renal cell carcinoma. Findings of the study overall: Without pretreatment biopsies, baseline tumor clonotype presence was undetermined.

The data were produced by immunoSEQ multiplex PCR, yet TCRdb's version contains in-frame clones alone and is incomplete. Of some 78,000 clones listed, 80% to 90% are singletons. Time point specified: blood 4 weeks post-SBRT, at nephrectomy. Treatment meaning: 15 Gy SBRT to primary tumor, nephrectomy 4 weeks later. Nephrectomy followed 15 Gy stereotactic body radiation by 4 weeks. The tumor was a clear cell renal cell carcinoma. Turning to this clone: The antigen is undetermined.

This CDR3 comprises 14 residues. Between the trimmed V and J ends, which lost 4 bases and 2 bases, there was a span of 9 bases. Germline CDR1 is MDHEN and CDR2 is SYDVKM. The specimen comprised blood, sampled from a patient whose treatment included radiotherapy and nephrectomy. The chain links TRBV28 to TRBJ1-5; D unclear. The TCR originated in a woman aged 70 to 79 with renal cell carcinoma. The CDR3 sequence is CASSSPSGNQPQHF. Written as DNA, the CDR3 is TGTGCCAGCAGTTCCCCTAGCGGCAATCAGCCCCAGCATTTT.